Listed below are T cell receptor beta chains from one sample, sequenced in a study of cytomegalovirus exposure and HLA in healthy donors. Sequencing used immunoSEQ multiplex PCR; TCRdb keeps in-frame clones, though not all of them. The sample includes roughly 150,000 clones, around 73% of them seen just once. Material for sequencing was PBMCs. These receptors were obtained from a male donor in good health and CMV-seronegative. The CDR3 runs from the conserved cysteine through the conserved F or W. A D gene is named only where the DNA matches it firmly. Not every row has a clone size; where given, it reads once, few, many or a size class.

D: TRBD1; J: TRBJ1-1; length: 14; size: -; V: TRBV10-2; CDR3: CASSETGGITEAFF; DNA: TGCGCCAGCAGCGAGACAGGGGGAATCACTGAAGCTTTCTTT
D: TRBD2; J: TRBJ2-7; length: 14; size: -; V: TRBV11-3; CDR3: CASSPERGAYEQYF; DNA: TGTGCCAGCAGCCCCGAGCGGGGGGCCTACGAGCAGTACTTC
D: TRBD1; J: TRBJ2-1; length: 15; size: -; V: TRBV5-1; CDR3: CASSWVGQGVDEQFF; DNA: TGCGCCAGCAGCTGGGTGGGACAGGGGGTTGATGAGCAGTTCTTC
D: -; J: TRBJ1-3; length: 15; size: -; V: TRBV9; CDR3: CASSYTGSSGNTIYF; DNA: TGTGCCAGCAGCTACACAGGAAGCTCTGGAAACACCATATATTTT
D: TRBD2; J: TRBJ2-7; length: 18; size: -; V: TRBV28; CDR3: CASSSFRGTSGLFYEQYF; DNA: TGTGCCAGCAGTTCCTTCAGGGGGACTAGCGGGTTATTCTACGAGCAGTACTTC
D: -; J: TRBJ1-1; length: 13; size: -; V: TRBV29-1; CDR3: CSVVTGMSTEAFF; DNA: TGCAGCGTAGTTACAGGGATGAGCACTGAAGCTTTCTTT
D: -; J: TRBJ1-6; length: 13; size: -; V: TRBV6-4; CDR3: CASSESRNSPLHF; DNA: TGTGCCAGCAGTGAGAGTCGTAATTCACCCCTCCACTTT
D: -; J: TRBJ2-7; length: 14; size: -; V: TRBV4-1; CDR3: CASSRAAGGYEQYF; DNA: TGCGCCAGCAGCCGCGCGGCAGGAGGCTACGAGCAGTACTTC
D: -; J: TRBJ1-3; length: 16; size: -; V: TRBV5-1; CDR3: CASSLETGLSGNTIYF; DNA: TGCGCCAGCAGCTTGGAAACAGGGCTTTCTGGAAACACCATATATTTT
D: -; J: TRBJ1-2; length: 12; size: -; V: TRBV7-2; CDR3: CASSPDRFGYTF; DNA: TGTGCCAGCAGCCCTGACAGATTTGGCTACACCTTC
D: -; J: TRBJ1-4; length: 14; size: few; V: TRBV28; CDR3: CASKSGGAREKLFF; DNA: TGTGCCAGCAAGTCCGGCGGGGCGCGGGAAAAACTGTTTTTT
D: TRBD1; J: TRBJ1-2; length: 13; size: -; V: TRBV9; CDR3: CASSVPGGDGYTF; DNA: TGTGCCAGCAGCGTACCAGGGGGAGATGGCTACACCTTC
D: -; J: TRBJ2-7; length: 12; size: -; V: TRBV14; CDR3: CASSQVIYEQYF; DNA: TGTGCCAGCAGCCAAGTTATCTACGAGCAGTACTTC
D: TRBD2; J: TRBJ2-5; length: 16; size: -; V: TRBV7-6; CDR3: CASSLGFISGKETQYF; DNA: TGTGCCAGCAGCTTAGGCTTTATTAGCGGGAAAGAGACCCAGTACTTC
D: -; J: TRBJ1-1; length: 16; size: -; V: TRBV5-1; CDR3: CASSLGVFTGNTEAFF; DNA: TGCGCCAGCAGCTTAGGGGTCTTCACGGGGAACACTGAAGCTTTCTTT
D: TRBD2; J: TRBJ2-3; length: 15; size: -; V: TRBV6-6; CDR3: CASSNWGGITDTQYF; DNA: TGTGCCAGCAGTAACTGGGGAGGGATCACAGATACGCAGTATTTT
D: -; J: TRBJ2-5; length: 13; size: -; V: TRBV7-3; CDR3: CASSLVQQETQYF; DNA: TGTGCCAGCAGCTTAGTTCAGCAAGAGACCCAGTACTTC
D: -; J: TRBJ1-1; length: 13; size: -; V: TRBV11-2; CDR3: CASSLDADTEAFF; DNA: TGTGCCAGCAGCTTAGACGCGGACACTGAAGCTTTCTTT
D: -; J: TRBJ2-7; length: 15; size: once; V: TRBV11-1; CDR3: CASSPPGQGTYEQYF; DNA: TGTGCCAGCAGCCCACCGGGACAAGGGACCTACGAGCAGTACTTC
D: -; J: TRBJ1-2; length: 14; size: -; V: TRBV14; CDR3: CASSQGGVNYGYTF; DNA: TGTGCCAGCAGCCAAGGGGGGGTTAACTATGGCTACACCTTC
D: -; J: TRBJ2-7; length: 13; size: few; V: TRBV5-4; CDR3: CASSADNGAEQYF; DNA: TGTGCCAGCAGCGCCGACAATGGGGCCGAGCAGTACTTC
D: TRBD1; J: TRBJ2-5; length: 14; size: once; V: TRBV5-1; CDR3: CASSLVGTGETQYF; DNA: TGCGCCAGCAGCTTGGTAGGGACAGGGGAGACCCAGTACTTC
D: TRBD1; J: TRBJ1-6; length: 20; size: -; V: TRBV7-3; CDR3: CASSLTERGTALSYNSPLHF; DNA: TGTGCCAGCAGCTTAACGGAAAGGGGGACAGCCCTGTCCTATAATTCACCCCTCCACTTT
D: -; J: TRBJ1-1; length: 14; size: once; V: TRBV19; CDR3: CATHHRAMDTEAFF; DNA: TGTGCCACTCACCACAGGGCTATGGACACTGAAGCTTTCTTT
D: TRBD1; J: TRBJ1-2; length: 14; size: -; V: TRBV27; CDR3: CASSTQGANYGYTF; DNA: TGTGCCAGCAGTACACAGGGGGCTAACTATGGCTACACCTTC
D: -; J: TRBJ2-5; length: 12; size: few; V: TRBV9; CDR3: CASRGGRETQYF; DNA: TGTGCCAGCAGGGGGGGGCGGGAGACCCAGTACTTC
D: TRBD2; J: TRBJ2-3; length: 13; size: -; V: TRBV30; CDR3: CAGTSGFTDTQYF; DNA: TGTGCCGGGACTAGCGGGTTTACAGATACGCAGTATTTT
D: -; J: TRBJ2-1; length: 15; size: -; V: TRBV6-4; CDR3: CASSDGAGTAYPQFF; DNA: TGTGCCAGCAGTGACGGAGCTGGTACTGCCTACCCACAGTTCTTC
D: TRBD1; J: TRBJ1-1; length: 13; size: -; V: TRBV18; CDR3: CASSEGQGFQAFF; DNA: TGTGCCAGCTCGGAAGGACAGGGGTTCCAAGCTTTCTTT
D: TRBD1; J: TRBJ1-5; length: 14; size: -; V: TRBV18; CDR3: CASSEQGAGQPQHF; DNA: TGTGCCAGCTCAGAACAGGGGGCAGGACAGCCCCAGCATTTT
D: -; J: TRBJ1-2; length: 15; size: -; V: TRBV7-8; CDR3: CASSLDLQPLYGYTF; DNA: TGTGCCAGCAGCTTAGATTTACAGCCCCTCTATGGCTACACCTTC
D: -; J: TRBJ1-6; length: 15; size: few; V: TRBV7-8; CDR3: CASSSGESRNSPLHF; DNA: TGTGCCAGCAGCTCAGGGGAGTCAAGGAATTCACCCCTCCACTTT
D: -; J: TRBJ2-7; length: 15; size: -; V: TRBV9; CDR3: CASSPRQGLSYEQYF; DNA: TGTGCCAGCAGCCCCCGACAGGGACTTTCCTACGAGCAGTACTTC
D: -; J: TRBJ2-2; length: 11; size: -; V: TRBV28; CDR3: CASRQAGELFF; DNA: TGTGCCAGCAGACAGGCCGGGGAGCTGTTTTTT
D: TRBD1; J: TRBJ2-7; length: 15; size: -; V: TRBV7-8; CDR3: CASSLTRDRDYEQYF; DNA: TGTGCCAGCAGCTTAACCCGGGACAGGGACTACGAGCAGTACTTC
D: -; J: TRBJ1-3; length: 15; size: -; V: TRBV4-3; CDR3: CASSLSGVSGNTIYF; DNA: TGCGCCAGCAGCCTCTCTGGAGTAAGTGGAAACACCATATATTTT
D: TRBD1; J: TRBJ1-2; length: 15; size: once; V: TRBV7-9; CDR3: CASSPMTGELSGYTF; DNA: TGTGCCAGCAGCCCGATGACAGGGGAGTTAAGTGGCTACACCTTC
D: TRBD1; J: TRBJ2-7; length: 14; size: -; V: TRBV6-6; CDR3: CASNAPGQGREQYF; DNA: TGTGCCAGCAACGCGCCGGGACAGGGCAGGGAGCAGTACTTC
D: -; J: TRBJ2-7; length: 13; size: -; V: TRBV2; CDR3: CASRGVSGYEQYF; DNA: TGTGCCAGCAGGGGGGTGAGCGGGTACGAGCAGTACTTC
D: TRBD2; J: TRBJ2-3; length: 14; size: few; V: TRBV7-9; CDR3: CASSPSGGFDTQYF; DNA: TGTGCCAGCAGCCCTAGCGGGGGGTTTGATACGCAGTATTTT
D: TRBD1; J: TRBJ2-7; length: 11; size: few; V: TRBV20-1; CDR3: CSAYDRGEQYF; DNA: TGCAGTGCTTATGACAGGGGCGAGCAGTACTTC
D: TRBD2; J: TRBJ2-2; length: 20; size: -; V: TRBV27; CDR3: CASSPSRLAGARSNTGELFF; DNA: TGTGCCAGCAGTCCCTCCCGACTAGCGGGAGCGAGAAGTAACACCGGGGAGCTGTTTTTT
D: TRBD1; J: TRBJ2-7; length: 16; size: -; V: TRBV5-6; CDR3: CASSVGPRGPPYEQYF; DNA: TGTGCCAGCAGCGTAGGACCCAGGGGGCCCCCCTACGAGCAGTACTTC
D: TRBD1; J: TRBJ1-6; length: 14; size: -; V: TRBV4-1; CDR3: CASSQTGRNSPLHF; DNA: TGCGCCAGCAGCCAGACAGGGAGGAATTCACCCCTCCACTTT
D: TRBD1; J: TRBJ2-7; length: 14; size: -; V: TRBV10-3; CDR3: CAISGGNRGYEQYF; DNA: TGTGCCATCAGTGGGGGAAACAGGGGTTACGAGCAGTACTTC
D: -; J: TRBJ1-1; length: 15; size: few; V: TRBV11-2; CDR3: CASSLDGRGNTEAFF; DNA: TGTGCCAGCAGCTTAGATGGTCGGGGGAACACTGAAGCTTTCTTT
D: -; J: TRBJ2-7; length: 15; size: few; V: TRBV21-1; CDR3: CASRRTQRGSYEQYF; DNA: TGTGCCAGCAGGAGGACGCAGCGGGGGAGCTACGAGCAGTACTTC
D: -; J: TRBJ2-1; length: 14; size: -; V: TRBV9; CDR3: CASSSSSSYNEQFF; DNA: TGTGCCAGCAGCAGCTCTAGCTCCTACAATGAGCAGTTCTTC
D: -; J: TRBJ2-3; length: 15; size: -; V: TRBV9; CDR3: CASSVAGGPADTQYF; DNA: TGTGCCAGCAGCGTAGCCGGGGGGCCGGCAGATACGCAGTATTTT
D: -; J: TRBJ2-7; length: 12; size: -; V: TRBV15; CDR3: CATSDGNYEQYF; DNA: TGTGCCACCAGCGATGGCAACTACGAGCAGTACTTC
D: -; J: TRBJ1-1; length: 15; size: -; V: TRBV28; CDR3: CASSPLTGVNTEAFF; DNA: TGTGCCAGCAGTCCGCTGACAGGAGTGAACACTGAAGCTTTCTTT